The source of this T cell receptor (beta chain) is a study of CD8 T cells in Susac syndrome. Study findings and constraints: It was acknowledged in the study that the number of individuals who were included in its TCR sequencing and HLA analysis was relatively small. The CD4+ T cell repertoire of patients with Susac syndrome showed no detectable clonal expansion.

With respect to this clonotype: The antigen is not known.

0.5 to 1 ug RNA was reverse transcribed with random hexamers. TCRdb reprocessed the immunoSEQ multiplex PCR reads with MiXCR, giving one entry per CDR3 protein. The sample lists more than 150,000 distinct CDR3 sequences, around 96% occurring once. With V trimmed by 0 bases and J by 7 bases, 3 bases remained unmatched. Germline V CDR1 and CDR2: MNHEY, SVGEGT. This CDR3 comprises 13 residues. The rearrangement uses TRBV6-2 or TRBV6-3 and TRBJ2-7, with 7 bases matching TRBD2. The TCR sequence derives from a human donor with Susac syndrome. The specimen was CD4+ T cells from PBMCs. In nucleotides, the CDR3 is TGTGCCAGCAGTTACTCGACAGCGGGGGAGCAGTACTTC. Translation: CASSYSTAGEQYF.